This T cell receptor beta chain appears in the sequencing data of a study of regulatory T cells in long-lasting Graves disease (dated by TCRdb to about 2021). Concerning the study at large: To count as having persistent Graves' disease, a patient had to have received antithyroid drug treatment for over 5 years with TSH receptor autoantibodies remaining persistently positive. Patients with persistent Graves' disease were compared with patients with newly diagnosed Graves' disease using TCR sequencing and RNA sequencing of peripheral blood. The study took place in China and was registered as a clinical trial. A total of roughly 33 samples were covered by TCR sequencing, comprising some 13 persistent and roughly 20 newly diagnosed Graves' disease patients. Antithyroid drugs had been taken for approximately 9.5 years on average by persistent Graves' disease patients in the clinical cohort. On the study overall, not on this receptor specifically: Lower TCR Shannon entropy and fewer highly expanded clones were observed in persistent Graves' disease patients than in newly diagnosed patients, which suggested clonal expansion. Peripheral blood alone was examined, since thyroid tissue, which constituted the primary lesion, could not be accessed. The authors acknowledged the small sample size as a limitation that may reduce accuracy. TRBV28, TRBJ1-2 and TRBJ2-5 were preferentially used in persistent disease, while TRBV20-1 and TRBJ2-1 were favored in newly diagnosed disease. Sequencing and analysis were limited to the TCR beta chain. Patients with persistent disease shared more public clonotypes (approximately 2,500) than newly diagnosed patients did (about 1,000).

Measured from the cysteine to the phenylalanine, the CDR3 is 12 residues long. Here the CDR3 DNA is all that survives: 36 bases in frame from base 1. CDR1 is given as SNHLY and CDR2 as FYNNEI, both from the germline V gene. The germline ends are 1 base apart after V is trimmed by 4 bases and J by 1 base. Per the publication, the time point label means: persistent/refractory GD, antithyroid drugs over 5 years with positive TRAb. RNA was extracted from PBMCs in TRIzol for both TCR sequencing and RNA sequencing. The diagnosis of Graves' disease was made according to American Thyroid Association guidelines. Recruitment of patients was carried out at an endocrinology department in Xi'an, China. Each patient gave approximately 9 milliliters of peripheral blood, collected in an EDTA anticoagulant tube. Ficoll Paque Plus density gradient separation was used to isolate PBMCs, and no additional T cell sorting was done. RNA quality was checked with an Agilent 2100 Bioanalyzer and agarose gel, and concentration with a NanoDrop 2000.

This clonotype was observed a handful of times. It has no known antigen specificity. This may arise from a read error, as a much more abundant clone is one base away. Library generation was performed with multiplex PCR. The sequencer listed for this sample is Illumina HiSeq 4000. CDR3 regions were amplified by Arm-PCR with iRepertoire HTBI primers to construct TCR beta libraries. Gel purification was performed on PCR products prior to sequencing. In the original analysis: Gene usage analysis of CDR3 amino acid clonotypes relied on the approximately 60 TRBV and more than twelve TRBJ segments identified across samples. Filtered high-quality paired reads were merged into contigs using COPE and FqMerger. BLAST was used to align contigs to IMGT TRBV, TRBD and TRBJ reference genes, with CDR3 defined following IMGT. Any clonotype with a frequency above 0.1% was counted as a highly expanded clone. Shannon entropy served as the measure of repertoire diversity, while the Gini coefficient captured V-J evenness. Clonotypes shared by more than one individual were considered public. The raw public reads went through TCRdb reprocessing: fastp at Q25, MiXCR clone calling, in-frame beta chains kept. Identical CDR3 protein sequences are pooled into one entry, listed with their most common genes and DNA. TCRdb assigned the V and J calls; the authors' analysis was not used. This sample lists about 420,000 distinct CDR3 sequences; around 22% were detected once. Roughly 26% of the sample is held by the ten biggest clonotypes.

The chain was built from TRBV2 and TRBJ2-2; no D gene call is confident. Sequenced here: peripheral blood mononuclear cells (PBMCs), sampled when the disease was refractory, from a patient treated with antithyroid drugs. This clonotype originated in a female donor with Graves disease. The bases are TGTGCCAGCAGTGGGAACACCGGGGAGCTGTTTTTT. This gives the protein CASSGNTGELFF.